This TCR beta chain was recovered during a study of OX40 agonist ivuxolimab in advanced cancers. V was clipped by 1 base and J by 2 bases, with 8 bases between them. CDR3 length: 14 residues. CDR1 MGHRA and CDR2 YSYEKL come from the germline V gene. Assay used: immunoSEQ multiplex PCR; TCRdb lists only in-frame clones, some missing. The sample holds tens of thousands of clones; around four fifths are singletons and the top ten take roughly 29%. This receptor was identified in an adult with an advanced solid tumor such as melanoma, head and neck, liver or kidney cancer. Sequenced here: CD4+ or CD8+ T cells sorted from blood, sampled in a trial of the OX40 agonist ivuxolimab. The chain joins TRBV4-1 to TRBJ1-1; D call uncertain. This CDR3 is CASSQGPGNTEAFF. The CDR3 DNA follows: TGCGCCAGCAGCCAAGGTCCCGGAAACACTGAAGCTTTCTTT.